Shown below are 14 T cell receptor beta chains from a single sample sequenced in a study of T cell responses to AZD1222 COVID-19 vaccine. Assay used: immunoSEQ multiplex PCR; TCRdb lists only in-frame clones, some missing. In the table there are roughly 80,000 clones, around 90% of which are singletons. The material sequenced was peripheral blood, taken on day 0 of MenACWY control vaccination. All receptors come from an adult in good health.

This chain connects TRBV7-2 to TRBJ1-5; D is uncertain. This CDR3 has 15 amino acids. In germline, CDR1 is SGHTA, CDR2 FQGNSA. Deletions cut 1 base from V and 1 base from J, with 8 bases between. CDR3 amino acids: CASSLGGISNQPQHF. The CDR3 nucleotides read TGTGCCAGCAGCTTAGGAGGGATCAGCAATCAGCCCCAGCATTTT.

The chain couples TRBV30 to TRBJ2-1; 7 bases agree with TRBD1. Germline lookup yields CDR1 GTSNPN and CDR2 SVGIG (reference sequence). With V trimmed by 2 bases and J by 3 bases, 10 bases remained unmatched. The CDR3 loop spans 16 amino acids. The CDR3 bases are TGTGCCTGGAGTACCCCTAGGGGGCCCTTCTACAATGAGCAGTTCTTC. Amino acid sequence: CAWSTPRGPFYNEQFF.

The J gene is TRBJ1-5, the V gene TRBV27, with D unclear. There are 15 residues in the CDR3. The V end lost 0 bases, the J end lost 0 bases, and 6 bases lay between the germline ends. Germline CDR1 MNHEY, CDR2 SMNVEV (reference sequence). The CDR3 sequence: CASSLSGGSNQPQHF. The CDR3 DNA sequence: TGTGCCAGCAGTTTATCGGGTGGTAGCAATCAGCCCCAGCATTTT.

The V call is TRBV6-5, the J call TRBJ1-3; D is perhaps TRBD1 (5 bases). Germline V CDR1 and CDR2: MNHEY, SVGAGI. This CDR3 is 13 amino acids long. The V and J ends lost 6 bases and 2 bases respectively, with 8 bases between them. The DNA of the CDR3 is TGTGCCAGCAGGGGGGTGGCTGGAAACACCATATATTTT. Translating it yields CASRGVAGNTIYF.

V and J are TRBV6-1 and TRBJ1-6; a weak D match, TRBD1 (5 bases). Per the germline V gene, CDR1 is MNHNS and CDR2 is SASEGT. CDR3 length equals 14 residues. The V and J ends lost 3 bases and 7 bases respectively, with 10 bases between them. CDR3 nucleotide sequence: TGTGCCAGCAGTGATCAGGGTTGGAATTCACCCCTCCACTTT. Translating it yields CASSDQGWNSPLHF.

V gene TRBV5-5 combines with J gene TRBJ1-5; 7 positions agree with TRBD1. Germline trimming cut 4 bases from V and 5 bases from J; bases unmatched to any gene: 15. Germline CDR1 SGHKS, CDR2 YYEKEE (reference sequence). There are 17 residues in the CDR3. In nucleotides, the CDR3 is TGTGCCAGCAGCCGCACCAGACAGGGATCTTTGGATCAGCCCCAGCATTTT. It translates to CASSRTRQGSLDQPQHF.

The chain links TRBV21-1 to TRBJ1-1; the tabulated D call, TRBD1, remains unverified against the DNA. TRBV21-1 is designated a pseudogene. The CDR3 is made up of 18 amino acids. CDR3 region: CASSKDRQGVRRVTEAFF. CDR3 in DNA: TGTGCCAGCAGCAAAGATCGACAGGGGGTTCGTCGGGTCACTGAAGCTTTCTTT.

The genes are TRBV30 and TRBJ1-2; D unclear. V lost 0 bases and J 8 bases, leaving 10 bases between the germline ends. Germline V CDR1 and CDR2: GTSNPN, SVGIG (reference sequence). The CDR3 spans 12 residues. The CDR3 region is CAWSVGVRGYTF. CDR3 nucleotide sequence: TGTGCCTGGAGTGTCGGGGTTAGGGGCTACACCTTC.

This chain connects TRBV3-1 (or the pseudogene TRBV3-2) to TRBJ1-1, with TRBD1 identical over 7 bases. CDR3 length: 15 residues. With 5 bases clipped from V and 3 bases from J, the junction kept 9 bases outside the gene matches. Germline-derived CDR1 and CDR2 are LGHDT and YNNKEL (reference sequence). CDR3 loop: CASSSRSDRDTEAFF. The DNA for the CDR3 is TGTGCCAGCAGCTCCCGCAGCGACAGGGACACTGAAGCTTTCTTT.

The chain employs TRBV6-5 and TRBJ2-5; D may correspond to TRBD1 or TRBD2 (5 bases each). V was clipped by 6 bases and J by 4 bases, with 12 bases between them. The CDR3 sequence is 13 residues long. Germline CDR1 is MNHEY and CDR2 is SVGAGI. The DNA for the CDR3 is TGTGCCAGCAGGTTACCTGGGGGAGAGACCCAGTACTTC. Residues: CASRLPGGETQYF.

Here the CDR3 DNA reads TGTGCCAGCAGCCCGGGACTAGCGTCCTACGAGCAGTACTTC. It codes for CASSPGLASYEQYF. The V and J genes are TRBV3-1 (or the pseudogene TRBV3-2) and TRBJ2-7; 10 bases are shared with TRBD2. Losses at the gene ends were 4 bases for V and 1 base for J; bases not matched to a gene: 1. The CDR3 sequence is 14 residues long. Germline CDR1 reads LGHDT; CDR2 reads YNNKEL (reference sequence).

V is TRBV5-6 and J is TRBJ2-2; D not certain. V gave up 2 bases and J gave up 4 bases, with 9 bases separating them. The CDR3 covers 14 residues. Germline CDR1 SGHDT, CDR2 YYEEEE. The CDR3: CASSLMPSTGELFF. The DNA for the CDR3 is TGTGCCAGCAGCTTAATGCCTAGCACCGGGGAGCTGTTTTTT.

This rearrangement joins TRBV28 to TRBJ2-7; D is undetermined. Germline V gives CDR1 MDHEN, CDR2 SYDVKM. Deletions cut 4 bases from V and 6 bases from J, with 16 bases between. The CDR3 covers 14 residues. The CDR3 nucleotides are TGTGCCAGCAGTTCCCTTTTGAGTTTAGCCGAGCAGTACTTC. As protein: CASSSLLSLAEQYF.

This chain uses TRBV6-2 or TRBV6-3 with TRBJ2-5; maybe TRBD2 (5 bases). This CDR3 is built from 13 residues. CDR1 MNHEY and CDR2 SVGEGT come from the germline V gene. Trimming cost V 3 bases and J 4 bases, with 9 bases left between them. This chain's CDR3 is CASSYRRSETQYF. As DNA, the CDR3 is TGTGCCAGCAGTTATAGGAGGTCAGAGACCCAGTACTTC.